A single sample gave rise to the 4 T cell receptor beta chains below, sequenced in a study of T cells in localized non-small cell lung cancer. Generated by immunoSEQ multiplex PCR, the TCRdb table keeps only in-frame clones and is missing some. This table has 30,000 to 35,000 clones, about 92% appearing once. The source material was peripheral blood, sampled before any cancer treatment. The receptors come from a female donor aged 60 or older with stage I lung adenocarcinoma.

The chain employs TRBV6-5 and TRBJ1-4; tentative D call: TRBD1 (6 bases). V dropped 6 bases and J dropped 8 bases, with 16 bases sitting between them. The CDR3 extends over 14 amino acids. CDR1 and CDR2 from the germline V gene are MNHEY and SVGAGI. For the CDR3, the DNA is TGTGCCAGCAGGTCGGGACACCTAGGGGAAAAACTGTTTTTT. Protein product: CASRSGHLGEKLFF.

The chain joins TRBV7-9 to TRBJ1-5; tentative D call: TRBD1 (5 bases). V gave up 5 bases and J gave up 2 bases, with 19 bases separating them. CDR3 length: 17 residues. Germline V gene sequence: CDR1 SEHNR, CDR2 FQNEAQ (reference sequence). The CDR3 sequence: CASSPAGGGTGNQPQHF. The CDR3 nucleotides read TGTGCCAGCAGCCCCGCGGGCGGGGGTACGGGCAATCAGCCCCAGCATTTT.

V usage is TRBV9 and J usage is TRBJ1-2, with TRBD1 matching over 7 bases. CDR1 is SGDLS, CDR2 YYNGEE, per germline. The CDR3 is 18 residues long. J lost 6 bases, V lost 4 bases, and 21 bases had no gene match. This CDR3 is CASSTQDRPSSTMDGYTF. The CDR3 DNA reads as TGTGCCAGCAGCACTCAGGACAGGCCATCCTCCACTATGGATGGCTACACCTTC. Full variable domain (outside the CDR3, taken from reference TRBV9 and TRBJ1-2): DSGVTQTPKHLITATGQRVTLRCSPRSGDLSVYWYQQSLDQGLQFLIQYYNGEERAKGNILERFSAQQFPDLHSELNLSSLELGDSALYFCASSTQDRPSSTMDGYTFGSGTRLTVV.

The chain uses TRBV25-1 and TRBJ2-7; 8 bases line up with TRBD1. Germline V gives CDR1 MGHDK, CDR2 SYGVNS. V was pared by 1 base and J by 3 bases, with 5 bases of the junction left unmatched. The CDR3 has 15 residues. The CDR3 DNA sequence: TGTGCCAGCAGTGAATCAGGGGACAGGAGCTACGAGCAGTACTTC. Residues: CASSESGDRSYEQYF.